The rows below give T cell receptor beta chains drawn from one sample of a study of memory CD4+ T cells and cytomegalovirus serostatus. Produced via immunoSEQ multiplex PCR; TCRdb's table is partial and in-frame only. In the table there are about 44,000 clones, approximately 81% of which are singletons. The sequencing input was memory CD4+ T cells from blood. These receptors came from an adult in good health and CMV-seronegative. Each CDR3 is given with its conserved first and last residue. Fields, in order: CDR3 protein, CDR3 DNA, clone size, J gene, D gene, V gene. A D gene is named only where the DNA matches it firmly. Clone size is not always given. Where it is, it says once, few, many or a class for expanded clones.

CDR3: CASRQGIEETQYF; DNA: TGTGCCAGCCGGCAGGGGATAGAAGAGACCCAGTACTTC; size: NA; J: TRBJ2-5; D: NA; V: TRBV5-4
CDR3: CASSQVLAGRQFF; DNA: TGTGCCAGCAGCCAAGTATTAGCGGGAAGGCAGTTCTTC; size: once; J: TRBJ2-1; D: TRBD2; V: TRBV14
CDR3: CASSLQGLQGWETQYF; DNA: TGTGCCAGCAGCTTGCAGGGGCTGCAAGGTTGGGAGACCCAGTACTTC; size: NA; J: TRBJ2-5; D: NA; V: TRBV11-2
CDR3: CASSQEPTGVQNQPQHF; DNA: TGTGCCAGCAGCCAAGAACCGACCGGGGTTCAAAATCAGCCCCAGCATTTT; size: NA; J: TRBJ1-5; D: NA; V: TRBV4-2
CDR3: CASSQDLRFAGGQSGELFF; DNA: TGCGCCAGCAGCCAAGATCTCCGCTTCGCGGGGGGGCAGTCCGGGGAGCTGTTTTTT; size: once; J: TRBJ2-2; D: TRBD2; V: TRBV4-1
CDR3: CASRPGSDSYNEQFF; DNA: TGTGCCAGCAGACCCGGTTCCGACTCCTACAATGAGCAGTTCTTC; size: NA; J: TRBJ2-1; D: NA; V: TRBV6-5
CDR3: CASSSSGSGEQFF; DNA: TGTGCCAGCAGTTCTAGCGGGAGTGGCGAGCAGTTCTTC; size: once; J: TRBJ2-1; D: TRBD2; V: TRBV7-2
CDR3: CASRTGDQPQHF; DNA: TGTGCCAGCAGAACTGGGGATCAGCCCCAGCATTTT; size: NA; J: TRBJ1-5; D: NA; V: TRBV6-5
CDR3: CAWSRQTIQETQYF; DNA: TGTGCCTGGAGTCGACAGACTATACAAGAGACCCAGTACTTC; size: NA; J: TRBJ2-5; D: NA; V: TRBV30
CDR3: CASSFVYSGTGGRETQYF; DNA: TGTGCCAGCAGTTTCGTTTATTCCGGGACGGGAGGGAGAGAGACCCAGTACTTC; size: NA; J: TRBJ2-5; D: TRBD2; V: TRBV27
CDR3: CAISNGRGDYGYTF; DNA: TGTGCCATCAGCAATGGCCGGGGGGACTATGGCTACACCTTC; size: NA; J: TRBJ1-2; D: NA; V: TRBV10-3
CDR3: CASSSGLAGGPDTDTQYF; DNA: TGTGCCAGCAGCTCGGGACTAGCGGGAGGGCCGGACACAGATACGCAGTATTTT; size: NA; J: TRBJ2-3; D: TRBD2; V: TRBV7-8
CDR3: CASSQGTPTDNQPQHF; DNA: TGTGCCAGCAGCCAAGGGACACCGACTGATAATCAGCCCCAGCATTTT; size: NA; J: TRBJ1-5; D: NA; V: TRBV7-3
CDR3: CASSEAGGPKYGYTF; DNA: TGTGCCAGCAGTGAAGCAGGGGGCCCGAAATATGGCTACACCTTC; size: NA; J: TRBJ1-2; D: TRBD1; V: TRBV6-1
CDR3: CASSLGQHTGELFF; DNA: TGTGCCAGCAGCTTAGGACAGCACACCGGGGAGCTGTTTTTT; size: once; J: TRBJ2-2; D: NA; V: TRBV5-6
CDR3: CASSPGGRTKETQYF; DNA: TGCGCCAGCAGCCCGGGGGGTCGGACTAAGGAGACCCAGTACTTC; size: NA; J: TRBJ2-5; D: TRBD2; V: TRBV5-1